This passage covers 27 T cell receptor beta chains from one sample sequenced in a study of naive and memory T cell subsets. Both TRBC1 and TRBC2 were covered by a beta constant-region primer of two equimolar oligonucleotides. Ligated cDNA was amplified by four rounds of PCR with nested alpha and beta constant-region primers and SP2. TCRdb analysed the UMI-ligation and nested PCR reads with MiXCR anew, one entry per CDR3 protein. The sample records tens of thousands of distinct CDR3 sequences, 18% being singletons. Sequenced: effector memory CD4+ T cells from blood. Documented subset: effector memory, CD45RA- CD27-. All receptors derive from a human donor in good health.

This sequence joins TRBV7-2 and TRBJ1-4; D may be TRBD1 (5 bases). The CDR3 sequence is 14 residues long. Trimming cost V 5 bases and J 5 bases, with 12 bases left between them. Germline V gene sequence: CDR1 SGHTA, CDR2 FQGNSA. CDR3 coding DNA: TGTGCCAGCAGCCCAGGGAGGGTGAATGAAAAACTGTTTTTT. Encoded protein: CASSPGRVNEKLFF.

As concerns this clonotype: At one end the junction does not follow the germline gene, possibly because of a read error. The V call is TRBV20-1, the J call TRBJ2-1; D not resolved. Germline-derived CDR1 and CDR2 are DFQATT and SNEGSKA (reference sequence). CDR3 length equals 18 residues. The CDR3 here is CSARGGSRTVPLSGEQFF. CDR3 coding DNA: TGCAGTGCCAGAGGCGGCAGTCGGACGGTGCCCCTCTCCGGCGAGCAGTTCTTC.

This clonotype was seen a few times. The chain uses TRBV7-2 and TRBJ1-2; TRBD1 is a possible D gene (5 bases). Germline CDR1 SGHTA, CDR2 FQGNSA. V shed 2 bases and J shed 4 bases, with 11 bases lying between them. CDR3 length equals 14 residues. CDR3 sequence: CASSLSGAIYGYTF. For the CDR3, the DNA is TGTGCCAGCAGCTTATCCGGGGCGATCTATGGCTACACCTTC.

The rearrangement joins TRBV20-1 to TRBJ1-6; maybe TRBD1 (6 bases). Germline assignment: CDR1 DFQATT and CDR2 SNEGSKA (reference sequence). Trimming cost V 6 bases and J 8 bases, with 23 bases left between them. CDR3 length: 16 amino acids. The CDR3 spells CSAPEAGDTIYSPLHF. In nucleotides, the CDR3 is TGCAGTGCACCTGAGGCAGGGGATACAATTTATTCACCCCTCCACTTT.

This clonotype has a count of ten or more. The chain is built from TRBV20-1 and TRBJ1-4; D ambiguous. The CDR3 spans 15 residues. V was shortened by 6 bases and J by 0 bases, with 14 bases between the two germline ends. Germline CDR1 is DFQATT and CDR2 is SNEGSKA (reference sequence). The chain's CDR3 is CSATRATPTNEKLFF. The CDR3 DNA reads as TGCAGTGCGACACGAGCGACTCCAACTAATGAAAAACTGTTTTTT.

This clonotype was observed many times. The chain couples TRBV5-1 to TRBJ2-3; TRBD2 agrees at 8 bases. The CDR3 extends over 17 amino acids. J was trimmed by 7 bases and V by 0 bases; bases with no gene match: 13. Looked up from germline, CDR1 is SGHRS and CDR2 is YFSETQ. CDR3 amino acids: CASSLGDLSGMRNTQYF. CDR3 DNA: TGCGCCAGCAGCTTGGGGGACCTTAGCGGGATGCGTAATACGCAGTATTTT.

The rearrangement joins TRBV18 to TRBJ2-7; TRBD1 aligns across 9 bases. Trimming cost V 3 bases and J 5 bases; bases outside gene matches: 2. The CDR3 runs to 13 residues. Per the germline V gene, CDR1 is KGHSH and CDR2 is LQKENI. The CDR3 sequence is CASSPRTGDEQYF. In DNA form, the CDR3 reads TGTGCCAGCTCACCGCGGACAGGGGACGAGCAGTACTTC.

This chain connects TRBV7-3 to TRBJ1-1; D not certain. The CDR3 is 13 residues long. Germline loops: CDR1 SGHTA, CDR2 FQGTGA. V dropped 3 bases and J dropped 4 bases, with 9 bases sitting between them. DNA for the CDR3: TGTGCCAGCAGCTTCATCGGGTTCACTGAAGCTTTCTTT. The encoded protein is CASSFIGFTEAFF.

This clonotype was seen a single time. Here the CDR3 reads CASSGQGLNEQYF. The CDR3, as DNA: TGTGCCAGCAGTGGACAGGGTCTTAACGAGCAGTACTTC. The chain recombines TRBV5-4 with TRBJ2-7, with TRBD1 identical over 8 bases. Germline trimming cut 5 bases from V and 5 bases from J; bases unmatched to any gene: 6. The CDR3 loop spans 13 amino acids. The germline gives CDR1 SGHNT, CDR2 YYREEE (reference sequence).

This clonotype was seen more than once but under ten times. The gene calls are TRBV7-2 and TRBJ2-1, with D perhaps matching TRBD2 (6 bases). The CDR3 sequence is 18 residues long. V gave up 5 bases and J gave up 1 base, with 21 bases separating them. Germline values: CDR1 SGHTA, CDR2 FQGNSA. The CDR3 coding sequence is TGTGCCAGCAGCCTGAGCGGGTCTGTCGGTATTTCCTACAATGAGCAGTTCTTC. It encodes CASSLSGSVGISYNEQFF. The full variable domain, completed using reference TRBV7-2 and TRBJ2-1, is GAGVSQSPSNKVTEKGKDVELRCDPISGHTALYWYRQSLGQGLEFLIYFQGNSAPDKSGLPSDRFSAERTGGSVSTLTIQRTQQEDSAVYLCASSLSGSVGISYNEQFFGPGTRLTVL.

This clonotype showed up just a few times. The DNA for the CDR3 is TGTGCCAGCAGTTACTCGACTAGCGGGACCACCGGGGAGCTGTTTTTT. This gives the protein CASSYSTSGTTGELFF. The rearrangement uses TRBV6-5 and TRBJ2-2; 11 positions agree with TRBD2. Germline V gives CDR1 MNHEY, CDR2 SVGAGI. J lost 4 bases, V lost 0 bases, and 1 base had no gene match. The CDR3 loop spans 16 amino acids.

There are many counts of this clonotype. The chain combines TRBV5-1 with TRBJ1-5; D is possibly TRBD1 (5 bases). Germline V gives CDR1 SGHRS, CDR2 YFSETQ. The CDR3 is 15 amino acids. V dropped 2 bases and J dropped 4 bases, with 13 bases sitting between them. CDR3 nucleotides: TGCGCCAGCAGCTTCTATTCGGGGCCGAATCAGCCCCAGCATTTT. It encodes CASSFYSGPNQPQHF.

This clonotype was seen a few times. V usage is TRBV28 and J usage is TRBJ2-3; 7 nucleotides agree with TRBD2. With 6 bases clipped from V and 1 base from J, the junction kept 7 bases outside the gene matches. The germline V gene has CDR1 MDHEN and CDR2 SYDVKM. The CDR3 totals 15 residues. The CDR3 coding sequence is TGTGCCAGCAGATCTGGACTAGTAGGCACAGATACGCAGTATTTT. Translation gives CASRSGLVGTDTQYF.

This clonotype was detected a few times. The CDR3 DNA reads as TGTGCCAGCAGTTCAATATACGGGACAGGGGACCTACAAGAGACCCAGTACTTC. It translates to CASSSIYGTGDLQETQYF. This chain uses TRBV28 with TRBJ2-5, with 10 bases aligning to TRBD1. This CDR3 comprises 18 residues. Germline V gives CDR1 MDHEN, CDR2 SYDVKM. After removal of 4 bases from V and 2 bases from J, the junction contained 13 bases not matched to a gene. The whole variable domain, remainder taken from reference TRBV28 and TRBJ2-5, is DVKVTQSSRYLVKRTGEKVFLECVQDMDHENMFWYRQDPGLGLRLIYFSYDVKMKEKGDIPEGYSVSREKKERFSLILESASTNQTSMYLCASSSIYGTGDLQETQYFGPGTRLLVL.

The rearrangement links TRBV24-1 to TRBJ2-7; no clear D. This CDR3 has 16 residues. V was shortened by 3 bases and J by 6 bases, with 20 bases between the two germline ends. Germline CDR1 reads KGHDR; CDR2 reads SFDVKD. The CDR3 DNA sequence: TGTGCCACCAGTGATCCCCGTGGAGACAAACCCGGCGAGCAGTACTTC. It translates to CATSDPRGDKPGEQYF.

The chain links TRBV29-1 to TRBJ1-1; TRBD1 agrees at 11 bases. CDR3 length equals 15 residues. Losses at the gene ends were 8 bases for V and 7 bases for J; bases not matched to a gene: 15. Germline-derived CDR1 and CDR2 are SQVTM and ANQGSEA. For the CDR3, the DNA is TGCAGCACTGGAACCGGGACAGGGGGGACTGGTGAAGCTTTCTTT. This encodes CSTGTGTGGTGEAFF.

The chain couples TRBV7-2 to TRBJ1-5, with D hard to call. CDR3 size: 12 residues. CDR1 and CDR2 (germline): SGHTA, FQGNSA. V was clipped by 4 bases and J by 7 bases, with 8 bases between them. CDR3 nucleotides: TGTGCCAGCAGCTCCCCAAGACAGCCCCAGCATTTT. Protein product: CASSSPRQPQHF. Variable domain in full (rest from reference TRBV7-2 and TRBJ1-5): GAGVSQSPSNKVTEKGKDVELRCDPISGHTALYWYRQSLGQGLEFLIYFQGNSAPDKSGLPSDRFSAERTGGSVSTLTIQRTQQEDSAVYLCASSSPRQPQHFGDGTRLSIL.

The CDR3: CASADPVDGYTF. Written as DNA, the CDR3 is TGTGCCTCAGCAGACCCAGTAGATGGCTACACCTTC. The chain employs TRBV25-1 and TRBJ1-2; D is undetermined. In germline, CDR1 is MGHDK, CDR2 SYGVNS. V lost 11 bases, J lost 6 bases, and 16 bases lay in between. The CDR3 spans 12 residues.

The CDR3 region has the DNA TGTGCCAGCAGTTTCCAATTGGGAAACCTTTACTCCTACGAGCAGTACTTC. This translates into CASSFQLGNLYSYEQYF. The chain couples TRBV28 to TRBJ2-7, with D hard to call. Deletions cut 3 bases from V and 0 bases from J, with 18 bases between. The germline gives CDR1 MDHEN, CDR2 SYDVKM. The CDR3 consists of 17 residues.

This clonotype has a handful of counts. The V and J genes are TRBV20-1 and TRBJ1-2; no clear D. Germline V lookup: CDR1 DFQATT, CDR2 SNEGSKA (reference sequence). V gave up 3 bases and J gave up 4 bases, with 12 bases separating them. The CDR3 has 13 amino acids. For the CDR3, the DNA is TGCAGTGCTAGCGGCCAGAGCGGCTATGGCTACACCTTC. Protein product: CSASGQSGYGYTF.

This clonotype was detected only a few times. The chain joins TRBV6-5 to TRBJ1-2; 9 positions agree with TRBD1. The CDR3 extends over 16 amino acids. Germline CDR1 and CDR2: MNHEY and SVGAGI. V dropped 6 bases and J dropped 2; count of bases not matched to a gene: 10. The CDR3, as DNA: TGTGCCAGCAGCCGAAATGACAGGGGGGGAAACTATGGCTACACCTTC. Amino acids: CASSRNDRGGNYGYTF.

CDR3 sequence reads: CASSLKGNLQETQYF. For the CDR3, the DNA is TGCGCCAGCAGCTTGAAAGGAAACCTCCAAGAGACCCAGTACTTC. The rearrangement joins TRBV5-1 to TRBJ2-5; D not resolved. The ends were cut back, 1 base at V and 1 base at J, with 11 bases in the middle. Germline V gene data show CDR1 as SGHRS and CDR2 as YFSETQ. The CDR3 contains 15 residues.

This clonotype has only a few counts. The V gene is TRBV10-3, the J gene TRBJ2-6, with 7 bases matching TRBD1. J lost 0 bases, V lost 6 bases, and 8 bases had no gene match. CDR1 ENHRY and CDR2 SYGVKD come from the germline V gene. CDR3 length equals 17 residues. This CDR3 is CAIRRDSQYSGANVLTF. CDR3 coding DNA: TGTGCCATCAGAAGGGACAGTCAATACTCTGGGGCCAACGTCCTGACTTTC.

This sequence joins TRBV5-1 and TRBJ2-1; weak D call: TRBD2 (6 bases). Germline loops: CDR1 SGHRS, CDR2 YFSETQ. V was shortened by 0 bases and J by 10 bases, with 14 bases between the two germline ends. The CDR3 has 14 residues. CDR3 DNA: TGCGCCAGCAGCTTGGCGGCCGGGAGTGGCGAGCAGTTCTTC. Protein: CASSLAAGSGEQFF.

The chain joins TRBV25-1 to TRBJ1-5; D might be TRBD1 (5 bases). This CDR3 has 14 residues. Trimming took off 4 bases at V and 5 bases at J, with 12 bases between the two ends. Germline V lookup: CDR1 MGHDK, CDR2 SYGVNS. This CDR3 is CASSGFGGYQPQHF. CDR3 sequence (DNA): TGTGCCAGCAGTGGATTTGGGGGATATCAGCCCCAGCATTTT.

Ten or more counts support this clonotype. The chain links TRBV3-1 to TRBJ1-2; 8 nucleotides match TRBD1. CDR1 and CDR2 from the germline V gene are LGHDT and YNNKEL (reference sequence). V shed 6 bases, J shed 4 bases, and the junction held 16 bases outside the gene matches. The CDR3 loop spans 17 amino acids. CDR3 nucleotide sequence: TGTGCCAGCAGGGCGGTGGGGCAGGGGGCGTCTAGCTATGGCTACACCTTC. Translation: CASRAVGQGASSYGYTF.

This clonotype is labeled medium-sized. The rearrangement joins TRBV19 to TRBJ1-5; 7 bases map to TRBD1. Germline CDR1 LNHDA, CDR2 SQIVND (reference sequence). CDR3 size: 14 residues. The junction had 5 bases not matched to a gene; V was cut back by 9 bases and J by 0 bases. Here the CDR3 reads CASRTGYSNQPQHF. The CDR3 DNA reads TGTGCCAGCCGGACAGGTTATAGCAATCAGCCCCAGCATTTT. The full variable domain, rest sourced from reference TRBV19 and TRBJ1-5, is DGGITQSPKYLFRKEGQNVTLSCEQNLNHDAMYWYRQDPGQGLRLIYYSQIVNDFQKGDIAEGYSVSREKKESFPLTVTSAQKNPTAFYLCASRTGYSNQPQHFGDGTRLSIL.